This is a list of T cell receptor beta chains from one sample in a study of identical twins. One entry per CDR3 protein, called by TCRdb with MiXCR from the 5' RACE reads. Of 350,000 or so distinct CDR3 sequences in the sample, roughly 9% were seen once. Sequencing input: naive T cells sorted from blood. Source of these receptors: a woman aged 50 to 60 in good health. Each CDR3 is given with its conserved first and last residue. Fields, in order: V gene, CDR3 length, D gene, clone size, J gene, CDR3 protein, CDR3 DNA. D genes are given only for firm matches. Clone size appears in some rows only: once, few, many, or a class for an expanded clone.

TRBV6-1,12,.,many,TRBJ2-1,CASSETNNEQFF,TGTGCCAGCAGTGAGACTAACAATGAGCAGTTCTTC
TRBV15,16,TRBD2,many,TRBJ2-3,CATSRDWTSGSDTQYF,TGTGCCACCAGCAGAGATTGGACTAGCGGATCAGATACGCAGTATTTT
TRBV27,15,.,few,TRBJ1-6,CASSFSGHPNSPLHF,TGTGCCAGCAGTTTCTCTGGACACCCTAATTCACCCCTCCACTTT
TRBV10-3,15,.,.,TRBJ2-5,CAIRTGDGRRETQYF,TGTGCCATTCGAACAGGCGACGGACGGAGAGAGACCCAGTACTTC
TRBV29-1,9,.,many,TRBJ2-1,CSVSSEQFF,TGCAGCGTTTCGAGTGAGCAGTTCTTC
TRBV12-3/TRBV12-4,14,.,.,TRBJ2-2,CASTPGANTGELFF,TGTGCCAGCACTCCGGGGGCGAACACCGGGGAGCTGTTTTTT
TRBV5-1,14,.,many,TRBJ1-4,CASSLDGGAEKLFF,TGCGCCAGCAGCTTGGATGGGGGGGCTGAAAAACTGTTTTTT
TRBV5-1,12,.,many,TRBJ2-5,CASSLVSPEWYF,TGCGCCAGCAGCTTGGTATCCCCTGAATGGTACTTC
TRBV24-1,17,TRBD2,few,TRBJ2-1,CATSDFGTSGIIDEQFF,TGTGCCACCAGTGATTTCGGGACTAGCGGGATCATAGATGAGCAGTTCTTC
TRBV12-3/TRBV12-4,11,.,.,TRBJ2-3,CASSQLYTQYF,TGTGCCAGCAGTCAACTCTATACGCAGTATTTT